The 19 T cell receptor beta chains below were found in one sample sequenced in a study of T-cell memory formation after mild COVID-19. One entry per CDR3 protein, called by TCRdb with MiXCR from the 5' RACE reads. Of approximately 260,000 distinct CDR3 sequences listed, about 15% were seen once; the top ten hold around 3.4%. The sample comprised PBMCs or a T cell subset sorted from them (not recorded which). These receptors were taken from a man aged 18 to 30 who had mild COVID-19 (a few samples of this study predate the infection). Cell type and time point are not known.

This chain uses TRBV24-1 with TRBJ2-1; D might be TRBD1 or TRBD2, each matching 5 bases. The CDR3 is 11 amino acids. Deletions cut 5 bases from V and 10 bases from J, with 8 bases between. Germline V gives CDR1 KGHDR, CDR2 SFDVKD. This CDR3 reads CATSVGTEQFF. In DNA form, the CDR3 reads TGTGCCACCAGTGTAGGGACGGAGCAGTTCTTC.

This clonotype was seen more than once but under ten times. This chain links TRBV24-1 with TRBJ2-2, with D possibly TRBD1 on 6 matching bases. Trimming stripped 3 bases from V and 2 bases from J, with 12 bases between. Germline values: CDR1 KGHDR, CDR2 SFDVKD. CDR3 length: 16 residues. The CDR3 DNA follows: TGTGCCACCAGTGATGGGTCCAGGGGCAACACCGGGGAGCTGTTTTTT. The encoded protein is CATSDGSRGNTGELFF.

This clonotype was seen a handful of times. This chain links TRBV7-2 with TRBJ1-3, with D perhaps matching TRBD1 (6 bases). Per the germline V gene, CDR1 is SGHTA and CDR2 is FQGNSA. Trimming took off 3 bases at V and 14 bases at J, with 17 bases between the two ends. The CDR3 is 13 residues long. CDR3 sequence reads: CASSFSSGQYLYF. CDR3 DNA: TGTGCCAGCAGCTTTTCCAGCGGACAGTATCTATATTTT.

This clonotype was seen just once. The rearrangement joins TRBV30 to TRBJ1-1; perhaps TRBD1 as D (5 bases). The CDR3 is 13 amino acids. From germline, CDR1 is GTSNPN and CDR2 SVGIG (reference sequence). CDR3 sequence reads: CAAAGRGNTEAFF. The CDR3 region has the DNA TGTGCTGCAGCCGGGAGGGGGAACACTGAAGCTTTCTTT.

At least ten counts were recorded for this clonotype. The chain is built from TRBV5-1 and TRBJ2-5; D may be TRBD1 (5 bases). Germline V gene sequence: CDR1 SGHRS, CDR2 YFSETQ. The V end was cut by 0 bases, the J end by 1 base, with 7 bases between. CDR3 length: 14 amino acids. CDR3 sequence reads: CASSLGGTQETQYF. DNA for the CDR3: TGCGCCAGCAGCTTGGGGGGCACCCAAGAGACCCAGTACTTC. Combining the CDR3 with reference TRBV5-1 and TRBJ2-5 gives the whole variable domain KAGVTQTPRYLIKTRGQQVTLSCSPISGHRSVSWYQQTPGQGLQFLFEYFSETQRNKGNFPGRFSGRQFSNSRSEMNVSTLELGDSALYLCASSLGGTQETQYFGPGTRLLVL.

This clonotype was recorded a few times. The gene calls are TRBV18 and TRBJ1-5, with 9 bases matching TRBD1. This CDR3 contains 14 residues. Germline-derived CDR1 and CDR2 are KGHSH and LQKENI. Trimming removed 3 bases from V and 7 bases from J; junction bases left unmatched: 4. DNA for the CDR3: TGTGCCAGCTCACCCGGACAGGGGCCGCAGCCCCAGCATTTT. Translation: CASSPGQGPQPQHF. Variable domain in full (rest from reference TRBV18 and TRBJ1-5): NAGVMQNPRHLVRRRGQEARLRCSPMKGHSHVYWYRQLPEEGLKFMVYLQKENIIDESGMPKERFSAEFPKEGPSILRIQQVVRGDSAAYFCASSPGQGPQPQHFGDGTRLSIL.

This chain connects TRBV6-5 to TRBJ2-3, with D perhaps matching TRBD2 (5 bases). The CDR3 is made up of 15 amino acids. V was cut by 0 bases and J by 5 bases, with 12 bases left in between. Germline V gene data show CDR1 as MNHEY and CDR2 as SVGAGI. As DNA, the CDR3 is TGTGCCAGCAGTTACTCTGCGGTCGGAGGAGATACGCAGTATTTT. Its protein is CASSYSAVGGDTQYF.

This clonotype was seen at least ten times. The rearrangement joins TRBV7-3 to TRBJ2-2; no reliable D call. The CDR3 extends over 15 amino acids. CDR1 and CDR2 from the germline V gene are SGHTA and FQGTGA. Trimming stripped 2 bases from V and 0 bases from J, with 7 bases between. The chain's CDR3 is CASSLRGANTGELFF. CDR3 nucleotide sequence: TGTGCCAGCAGCTTACGTGGGGCGAACACCGGGGAGCTGTTTTTT.

This clonotype was picked up a small number of times. This rearrangement joins TRBV3-1 to TRBJ2-5; the D is unclear. CDR1 is LGHDT and CDR2 is YNNKEL in the germline V gene (reference sequence). The ends were cut back, 1 base at V and 4 bases at J, with 7 bases in the middle. The CDR3 extends over 13 amino acids. The CDR3 DNA sequence: TGTGCCAGCAGCCAAGGCCGGATAGAGACCCAGTACTTC. Encoded protein: CASSQGRIETQYF.

This clonotype was counted between two and nine times. This rearrangement joins TRBV7-3 to TRBJ1-6, with D perhaps TRBD1 (6 bases). Trimming shortened V by 4 bases and J by 14 bases, and 21 bases separated the two germline ends. Germline V lookup: CDR1 SGHTA, CDR2 FQGTGA. This CDR3 region has 15 residues. DNA of the CDR3: TGTGCCAGCAGCTCTCATCCCAGGGGCCCCTCCACCCTCCACTTT. Translated, it gives CASSSHPRGPSTLHF.

The V gene is TRBV6-1, the J gene TRBJ2-7; possible D gene TRBD1, 5 bases. Germline V gives CDR1 MNHNS, CDR2 SASEGT. V lost 1 base and J lost 7, with 17 bases in between. The CDR3 sequence is 15 residues long. The CDR3: CASSEVGRAVGEQYV. As DNA, the CDR3 is TGTGCCAGCAGTGAAGTTGGCAGGGCGGTGGGGGAGCAGTACGTC.

This clonotype turned up a few times. The J gene is TRBJ1-2, the V gene TRBV19; D ambiguous. From germline, CDR1 is LNHDA and CDR2 SQIVND (reference sequence). With 3 bases removed from V and 5 bases from J, the gap between germline ends came to 16 bases. The CDR3 extends over 15 amino acids. DNA of the CDR3: TGTGCCAGTAGTATTCATCCCCAAGATGGGTATGGCTACACCTTC. Its protein is CASSIHPQDGYGYTF.

The chain recombines TRBV18 with TRBJ1-5, with D perhaps TRBD1 (6 bases). Germline assignment: CDR1 KGHSH and CDR2 LQKENI. The V and J ends lost 1 base and 7 bases respectively, with 14 bases between them. This CDR3 is 15 amino acids long. Here the CDR3 reads CASSPHNRAGQPQHF. DNA of the CDR3: TGTGCCAGCTCACCACATAACAGGGCGGGCCAGCCCCAGCATTTT.

V and J are TRBV29-1 and TRBJ2-7, with D maybe TRBD2 (5 bases). V dropped 4 bases and J dropped 0 bases, with 7 bases sitting between them. Per the germline V gene, CDR1 is SQVTM and CDR2 is ANQGSEA. The CDR3 has 12 amino acids. The CDR3 is CSVGGSSYEQYF. For the CDR3, the DNA is TGCAGCGTTGGAGGGAGCTCCTACGAGCAGTACTTC.

V is TRBV2 and J is TRBJ2-3; D possibly corresponds to TRBD2 (6 bases). Deletions cut 3 bases from V and 0 bases from J, with 16 bases between. The CDR3 spans 17 residues. Germline CDR1 and CDR2: SNHLY and FYNNEI. The CDR3 here is CASSEGGLSGSTDTQYF. CDR3 bases: TGTGCCAGCAGTGAGGGGGGTCTGAGCGGAAGCACAGATACGCAGTATTTT.

There are a few counts of this clonotype. The V and J genes are TRBV20-1 and TRBJ2-7, with 8 bases fitting TRBD1. The CDR3 contains 12 residues. The germline V gene has CDR1 DFQATT and CDR2 SNEGSKA (reference sequence). The V segment lost 4 bases and the J segment 6 bases; nucleotides outside the gene matches: 5. This CDR3 reads CSAIGQGGEQYF. The CDR3 DNA reads TGCAGTGCTATAGGACAGGGAGGCGAGCAGTACTTC.

This clonotype was seen more than once but under ten times. The V and J genes are TRBV7-9 and TRBJ1-3, with 8 bases fitting TRBD1. The J segment lost 2 bases and the V segment lost 11 bases, leaving 5 bases of the junction unmatched. The CDR3 totals 13 residues. Per the germline V gene, CDR1 is SEHNR and CDR2 is FQNEAQ (reference sequence). The CDR3 coding sequence is TGTGCCTGGGGACAGGACCCTGGAAACACCATATATTTT. Encoded protein: CAWGQDPGNTIYF.

This clonotype has a handful of counts. The rearrangement links TRBV5-1 to TRBJ1-4; D call uncertain. V lost 5 bases, J lost 6 bases, and 11 bases lay in between. Germline V gives CDR1 SGHRS, CDR2 YFSETQ. This CDR3 contains 13 residues. The CDR3 sequence is CASRPTGDEKLFF. CDR3 nucleotide sequence: TGCGCCAGCAGACCGACCGGGGATGAAAAACTGTTTTTT.

There are a few counts of this clonotype. The chain uses TRBV27 and TRBJ2-5; TRBD1 agrees at 9 bases. After removal of 5 bases from V and 0 bases from J, the junction contained 10 bases not matched to a gene. The CDR3 covers 17 residues. Germline V gene lookup returns CDR1 MNHEY and CDR2 SMNVEV (reference sequence). This CDR3 reads CASSTRGDRAYQETQYF. The CDR3, as DNA: TGTGCCAGCAGTACCCGGGGGGACAGGGCGTACCAAGAGACCCAGTACTTC.